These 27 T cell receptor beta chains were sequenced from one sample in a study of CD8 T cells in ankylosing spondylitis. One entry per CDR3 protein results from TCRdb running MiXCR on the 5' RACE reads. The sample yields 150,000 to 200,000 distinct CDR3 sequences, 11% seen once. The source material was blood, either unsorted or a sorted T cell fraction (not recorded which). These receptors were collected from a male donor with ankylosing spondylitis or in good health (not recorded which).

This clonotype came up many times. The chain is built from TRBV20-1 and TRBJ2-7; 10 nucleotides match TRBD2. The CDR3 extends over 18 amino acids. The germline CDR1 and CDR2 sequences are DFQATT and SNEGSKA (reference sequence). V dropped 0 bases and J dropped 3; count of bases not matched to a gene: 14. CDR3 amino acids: CSARDPQRGGRMDYEQYF. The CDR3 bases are TGCAGTGCTAGAGATCCCCAGCGGGGGGGCCGAATGGACTACGAGCAGTACTTC.

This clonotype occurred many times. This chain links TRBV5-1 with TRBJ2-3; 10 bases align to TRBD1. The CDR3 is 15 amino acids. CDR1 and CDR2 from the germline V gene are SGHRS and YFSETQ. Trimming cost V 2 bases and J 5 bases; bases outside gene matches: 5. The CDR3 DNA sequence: TGCGCCAGCAGCTTTGACAGGGGGCAGAGAGATACGCAGTATTTT. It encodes CASSFDRGQRDTQYF.

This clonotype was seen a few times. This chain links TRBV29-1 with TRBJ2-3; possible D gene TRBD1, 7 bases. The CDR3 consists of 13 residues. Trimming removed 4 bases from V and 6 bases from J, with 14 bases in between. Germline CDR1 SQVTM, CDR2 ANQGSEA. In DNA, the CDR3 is TGCAGCGTTGGTAGGGCAGGGGGGGATACGCAGTATTTT. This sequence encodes CSVGRAGGDTQYF.

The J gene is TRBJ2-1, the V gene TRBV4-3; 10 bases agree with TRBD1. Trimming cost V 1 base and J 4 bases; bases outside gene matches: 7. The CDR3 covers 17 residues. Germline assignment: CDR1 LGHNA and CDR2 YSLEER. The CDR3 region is CASSQGRQGAKYNEQFF. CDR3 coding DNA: TGCGCCAGCAGCCAAGGTCGACAGGGGGCGAAGTACAATGAGCAGTTCTTC.

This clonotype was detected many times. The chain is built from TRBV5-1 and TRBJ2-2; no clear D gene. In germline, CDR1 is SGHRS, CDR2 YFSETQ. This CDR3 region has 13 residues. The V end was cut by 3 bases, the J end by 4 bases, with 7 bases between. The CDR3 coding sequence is TGCGCCAGCAGCTCAGTTACCACCGGGGAGCTGTTTTTT. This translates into CASSSVTTGELFF.

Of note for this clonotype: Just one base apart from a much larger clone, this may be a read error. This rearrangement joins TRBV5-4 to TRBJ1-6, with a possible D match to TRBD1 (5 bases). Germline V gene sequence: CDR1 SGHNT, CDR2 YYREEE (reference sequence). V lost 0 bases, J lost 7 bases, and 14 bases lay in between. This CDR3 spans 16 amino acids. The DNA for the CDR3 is TGTGCCAGCAGCTTGGGTGGACACGGCCAGAATTCACCCCTCCACTTT. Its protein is CASSLGGHGQNSPLHF.

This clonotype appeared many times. This CDR3 is CASSGSLNYGYTF. The DNA of the CDR3 is TGCGCCAGCAGCGGCTCCTTAAACTATGGCTACACCTTC. This chain links TRBV5-1 with TRBJ1-2; D unresolved. Germline CDR1 reads SGHRS; CDR2 reads YFSETQ. This CDR3 spans 13 amino acids. V shed 4 bases and J shed 2 bases, with 9 bases lying between them. Drawing the rest from reference TRBV5-1 and TRBJ1-2, the complete variable domain is KAGVTQTPRYLIKTRGQQVTLSCSPISGHRSVSWYQQTPGQGLQFLFEYFSETQRNKGNFPGRFSGRQFSNSRSEMNVSTLELGDSALYLCASSGSLNYGYTFGSGTRLTVV.

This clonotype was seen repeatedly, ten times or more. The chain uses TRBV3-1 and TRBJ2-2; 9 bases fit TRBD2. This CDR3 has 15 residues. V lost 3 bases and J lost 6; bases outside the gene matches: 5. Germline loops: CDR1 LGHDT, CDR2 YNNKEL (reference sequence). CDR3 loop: CASSQGTSTPGELFF. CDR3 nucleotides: TGTGCCAGCAGCCAGGGGACTAGCACACCCGGGGAGCTGTTTTTT.

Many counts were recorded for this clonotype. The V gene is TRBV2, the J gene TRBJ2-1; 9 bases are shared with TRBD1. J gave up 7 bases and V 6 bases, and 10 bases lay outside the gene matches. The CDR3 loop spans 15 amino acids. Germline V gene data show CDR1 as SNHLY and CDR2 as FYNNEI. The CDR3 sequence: CASRDGQGIINEQFF. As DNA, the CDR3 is TGTGCCAGCAGGGACGGACAGGGGATAATAAATGAGCAGTTCTTC.

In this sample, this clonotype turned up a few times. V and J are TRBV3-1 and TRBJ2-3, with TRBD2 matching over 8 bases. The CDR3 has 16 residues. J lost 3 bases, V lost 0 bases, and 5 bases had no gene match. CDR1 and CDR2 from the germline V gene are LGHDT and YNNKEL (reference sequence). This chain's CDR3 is CASSQDIAGGTDTQYF. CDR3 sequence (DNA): TGTGCCAGCAGCCAAGATATTGCGGGAGGTACAGATACGCAGTATTTT.

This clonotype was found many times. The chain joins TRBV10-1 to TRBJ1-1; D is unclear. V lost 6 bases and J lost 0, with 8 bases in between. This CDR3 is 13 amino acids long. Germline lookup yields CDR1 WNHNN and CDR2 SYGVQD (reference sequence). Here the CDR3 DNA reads TGCGCCAGCAGAGCGAGTTTGAACACTGAAGCTTTCTTT. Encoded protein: CASRASLNTEAFF.

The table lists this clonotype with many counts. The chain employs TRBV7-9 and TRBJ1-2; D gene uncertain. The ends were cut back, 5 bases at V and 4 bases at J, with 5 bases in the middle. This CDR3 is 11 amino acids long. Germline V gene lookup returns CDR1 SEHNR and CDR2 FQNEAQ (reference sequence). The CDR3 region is CASSPSYGYTF. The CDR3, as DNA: TGTGCCAGCAGCCCGAGCTATGGCTACACCTTC.

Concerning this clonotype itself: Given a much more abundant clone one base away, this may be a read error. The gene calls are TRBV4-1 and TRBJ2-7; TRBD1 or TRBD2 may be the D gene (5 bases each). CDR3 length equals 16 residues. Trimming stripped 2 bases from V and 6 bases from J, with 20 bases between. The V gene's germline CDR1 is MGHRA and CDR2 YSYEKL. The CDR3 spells CASSQWFSGRGREQYF. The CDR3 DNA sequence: TGCGCCAGCAGCCAATGGTTTTCGGGACGGGGTCGCGAGCAGTACTTC.

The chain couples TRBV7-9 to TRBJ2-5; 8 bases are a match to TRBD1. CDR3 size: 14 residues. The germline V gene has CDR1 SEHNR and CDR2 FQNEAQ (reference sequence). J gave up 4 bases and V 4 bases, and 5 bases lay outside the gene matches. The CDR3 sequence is CASSSRTGIETQYF. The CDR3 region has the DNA TGTGCCAGCAGCTCACGGACAGGGATAGAGACCCAGTACTTC. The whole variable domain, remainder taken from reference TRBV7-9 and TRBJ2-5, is DTGVSQNPRHKITKRGQNVTFRCDPISEHNRLYWYRQTLGQGPEFLTYFQNEAQLEKSRLLSDRFSAERPKGSFSTLEIQRTEQGDSAMYLCASSSRTGIETQYFGPGTRLLVL.

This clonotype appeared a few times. Here the CDR3 DNA reads TGCAGTGCTAGGGGAACTAGCGGTCTCAATGAGCAGTTCTTC. Its protein is CSARGTSGLNEQFF. The rearrangement links TRBV20-1 to TRBJ2-1, with 8 nucleotides matching TRBD2. V shed 3 bases and J 6 bases; nucleotides not matched to a gene: 7. This CDR3 region has 14 residues. Looked up from germline, CDR1 is DFQATT and CDR2 is SNEGSKA (reference sequence).

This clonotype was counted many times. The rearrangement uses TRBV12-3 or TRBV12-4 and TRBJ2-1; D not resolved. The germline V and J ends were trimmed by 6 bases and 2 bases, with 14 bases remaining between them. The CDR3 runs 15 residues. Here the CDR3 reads CASSQGSVPYNEQFF. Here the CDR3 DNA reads TGTGCCAGCAGCCAAGGATCCGTCCCCTACAATGAGCAGTTCTTC.

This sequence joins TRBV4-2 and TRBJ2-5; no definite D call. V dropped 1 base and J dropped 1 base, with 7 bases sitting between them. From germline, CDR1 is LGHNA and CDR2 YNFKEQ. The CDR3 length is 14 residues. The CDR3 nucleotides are TGTGCCAGCAGCCAAGGCGGTAGCCAAGAGACCCAGTACTTC. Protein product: CASSQGGSQETQYF.

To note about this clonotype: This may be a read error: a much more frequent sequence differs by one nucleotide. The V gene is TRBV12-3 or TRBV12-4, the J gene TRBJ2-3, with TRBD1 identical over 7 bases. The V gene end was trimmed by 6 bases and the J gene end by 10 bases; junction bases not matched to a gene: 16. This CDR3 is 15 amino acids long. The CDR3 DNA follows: TGTGCCAGCAGCCCATCTCACAGGGGTGGTGATGCGCAGTATTTT. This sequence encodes CASSPSHRGGDAQYF.

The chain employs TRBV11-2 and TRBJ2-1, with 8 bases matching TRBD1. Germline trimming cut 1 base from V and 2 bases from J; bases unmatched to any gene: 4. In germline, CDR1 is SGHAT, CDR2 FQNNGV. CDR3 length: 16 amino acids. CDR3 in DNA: TGTGCCAGCAGCTTAGTCCCCAGGGGGCCCTACAATGAGCAGTTCTTC. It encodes CASSLVPRGPYNEQFF.

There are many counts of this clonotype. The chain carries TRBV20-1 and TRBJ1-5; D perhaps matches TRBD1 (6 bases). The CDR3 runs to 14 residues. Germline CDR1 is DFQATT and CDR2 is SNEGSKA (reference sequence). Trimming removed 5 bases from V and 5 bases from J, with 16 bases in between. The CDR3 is CSAPTGGPHQPQHF. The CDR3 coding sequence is TGCAGTGCTCCCACCGGGGGCCCTCATCAGCCCCAGCATTTT.

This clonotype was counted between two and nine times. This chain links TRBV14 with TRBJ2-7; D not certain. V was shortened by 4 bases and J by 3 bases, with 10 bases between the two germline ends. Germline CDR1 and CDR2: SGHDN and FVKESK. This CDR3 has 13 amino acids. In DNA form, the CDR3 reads TGTGCCAGCAGCCCAACAAACGGCTACGAGCAGTACTTC. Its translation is CASSPTNGYEQYF.

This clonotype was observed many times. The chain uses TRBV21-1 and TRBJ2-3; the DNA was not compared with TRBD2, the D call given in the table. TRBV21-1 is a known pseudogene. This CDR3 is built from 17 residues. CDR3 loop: CASSKPRTSGDPDTQYF. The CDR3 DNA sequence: TGTGCCAGCAGCAAACCCAGGACTAGCGGGGACCCAGATACGCAGTATTTT.

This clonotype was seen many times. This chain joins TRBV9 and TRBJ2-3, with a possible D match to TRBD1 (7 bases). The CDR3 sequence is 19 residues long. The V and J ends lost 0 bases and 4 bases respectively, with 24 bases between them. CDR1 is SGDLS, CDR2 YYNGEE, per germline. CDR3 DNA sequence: TGTGCCAGCAGCGTAGGAGGGACAGCGCAACCCGGGGAGGCAGATACGCAGTATTTT. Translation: CASSVGGTAQPGEADTQYF.

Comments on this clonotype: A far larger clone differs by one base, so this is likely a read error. In DNA form, the CDR3 reads TGTGCCAGCAGCTTGGAAGGGGTCAGCAATCAGCCCCAGCATTTT. Translated, it gives CASSLEGVSNQPQHF. The V and J genes are TRBV5-5 and TRBJ1-5; maybe TRBD1 (5 bases). This CDR3 is built from 15 residues. Trimming took 0 bases from V and 1 from J, leaving 8 bases between them. CDR1 and CDR2 (germline): SGHKS, YYEKEE (reference sequence). Full variable domain (remainder filled in from reference TRBV5-5 and TRBJ1-5): DAGVTQSPTHLIKTRGQQVTLRCSPISGHKSVSWYQQVLGQGPQFIFQYYEKEERGRGNFPDRFSARQFPNYSSELNVNALLLGDSALYLCASSLEGVSNQPQHFGDGTRLSIL.

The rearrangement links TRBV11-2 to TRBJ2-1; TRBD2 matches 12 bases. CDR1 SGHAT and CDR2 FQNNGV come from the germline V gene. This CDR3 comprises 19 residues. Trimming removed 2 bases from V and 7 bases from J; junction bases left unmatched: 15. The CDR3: CASSLFPSGRGISGNEQFF. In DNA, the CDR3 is TGTGCCAGCAGCTTATTTCCTAGCGGGAGGGGGATTTCGGGGAATGAGCAGTTCTTC.

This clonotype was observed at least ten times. The CDR3 nucleotides are TGCGCCAGCAGCCAAGAGGTGGGGGGACGGGGGCAGTACTTC. It yields the protein CASSQEVGGRGQYF. J is TRBJ2-7 and V is TRBV4-3, with D possibly being TRBD2 (6 bases). Trimming pared 0 bases from V and 9 bases from J, leaving 15 bases between. Germline lookup yields CDR1 LGHNA and CDR2 YSLEER. This CDR3 is 14 amino acids long.

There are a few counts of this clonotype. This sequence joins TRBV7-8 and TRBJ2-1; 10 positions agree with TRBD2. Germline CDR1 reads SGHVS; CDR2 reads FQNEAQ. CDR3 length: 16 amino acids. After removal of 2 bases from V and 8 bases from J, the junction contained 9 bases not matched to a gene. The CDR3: CASSLRAGGPIDEQFF. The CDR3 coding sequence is TGTGCCAGCAGCTTAAGAGCGGGAGGGCCGATTGATGAGCAGTTCTTC.